These T cell receptor beta chains were read from a single sample in a study of identical twins. TCRdb ran MiXCR on the 5' RACE reads and lists one entry per CDR3 protein. The sample consists of approximately 700,000 distinct CDR3 sequences, about 20% of them appearing once. These data also formed part of another study, on T cells expressing NK-cell markers.

The sequenced material came from PBMCs. These receptors originate from a young woman in good health. The CDR3 runs from the conserved cysteine through the conserved F or W. The D gene is left open where the match is weak. Size tells how often a clone was seen (once, few, many) or the class of an expanded clone, and some rows leave it out.

TRBJ2-7 | NA | TRBV6-1 | TRBD1 | TGTGCCAGCAGGCGGACAGGGGCAGGCGAGCAGTACTTC | CASRRTGAGEQYF
TRBJ2-2 | few | TRBV20-1 | TRBD2 | TGCAGTGCTCCGACTAGCGTCAAGAACACCGGGGAGCTGTTTTTT | CSAPTSVKNTGELFF
TRBJ2-7 | few | TRBV20-1 | NA | TGCAGTGCCTCGCACAGGGTGAACCACGAGCAGTACTTC | CSASHRVNHEQYF
TRBJ1-5 | many | TRBV2 | TRBD1 | TGTGCCAGCAGGGGGACAGGGGGTAATCAGCCCCAGCATTTT | CASRGTGGNQPQHF
TRBJ2-5 | many | TRBV5-1 | TRBD1 | TGCGCCAGCAGCTTGGATGGCAGGGGGCCATCAGAGACCCAGTACTTC | CASSLDGRGPSETQYF
TRBJ2-1 | NA | TRBV20-1 | TRBD2 | TGCAGTGCTAGCGTACGGGGGGGCCGGAATGAGCAGTTCTTC | CSASVRGGRNEQFF
TRBJ2-7 | few | TRBV27 | TRBD2 | TGTGCCAGCAGCCAAACTAGCGGGAGGAGCTACGAGCAGTACTTC | CASSQTSGRSYEQYF
TRBJ1-6 | NA | TRBV6-4 | NA | TGTGCCAGCAGTGAGCTCAACTCCTATAATTCACCCCTCCACTTT | CASSELNSYNSPLHF
TRBJ2-7 | few | TRBV20-1 | TRBD1 | TGCAGTGCCGACAGGGGGAGAACCTACGAGCAGTACTTC | CSADRGRTYEQYF
TRBJ2-7 | NA | TRBV7-9 | TRBD2 | TGTGCCAGCAGCTTAGCCCCTGGGACTACTACTTACGAGCAGTACTTC | CASSLAPGTTTYEQYF
TRBJ2-2 | few | TRBV3-1 | TRBD1 | TGTGCCAGCAGCCAAGATGTTCGGACAGGGGACACCGGGGAGCTGTTTTTT | CASSQDVRTGDTGELFF
TRBJ2-1 | many | TRBV7-2 | NA | TGTGCCAGCAGCTTACGCCATGAGCAGTTCTTC | CASSLRHEQFF
TRBJ1-1 | few | TRBV12-3/TRBV12-4 | NA | TGTGCCAGCGGTGGGGCGTTAGAAGCTTTCTTT | CASGGALEAFF
TRBJ2-1 | few | TRBV6-2/TRBV6-3 | TRBD2 | TGTGCCAGCAGTTATGGACTAGCGGGAAGGTTGACCTACAATGAGCAGTTCTTC | CASSYGLAGRLTYNEQFF
TRBJ2-7 | few | TRBV24-1 | TRBD1 | TGTGCCACCAGTGATCTCGGACAGGGACAGCAGTACTTC | CATSDLGQGQQYF
TRBJ2-1 | NA | TRBV6-5 | NA | TGTGCCAACAAAAGTGAGCAGTTCTTC | CANKSEQFF
TRBJ2-1 | few | TRBV5-1 | NA | TGCGCCAGCAGCCCCTCCTCTCCGGTCTCCTACAATGAGCAGTTCTTC | CASSPSSPVSYNEQFF
TRBJ2-2 | few | TRBV9 | TRBD2 | TGTGCCAGCAGCGTAGCGGCTAGCGGGGGTGTAGGGGAGCTGTTTTTT | CASSVAASGGVGELFF
TRBJ1-1 | few | TRBV12-3/TRBV12-4 | NA | TGTGCCAGCAGTTTAGACACCTACACTGAAGCTTTCTTT | CASSLDTYTEAFF
TRBJ2-7 | NA | TRBV20-1 | TRBD2 | TGCAGTGCTAGTGGTCCGGGACTAGCGAACCCCTCCTACGAGCAGTACTTC | CSASGPGLANPSYEQYF
TRBJ1-1 | NA | TRBV10-3 | TRBD1 | TGTGCCATCAGTAACGGACAGGGTCGGACTGAAGCTTTCTTT | CAISNGQGRTEAFF
TRBJ1-2 | few | TRBV12-3/TRBV12-4 | NA | TGTGCCAGCAGTTTTACCCTCAATGGCTACACCTTC | CASSFTLNGYTF
TRBJ2-7 | few | TRBV10-3 | NA | TGTGCCATCAAAGGACAGAGGAGCTCCTACGAGCAGTACTTC | CAIKGQRSSYEQYF